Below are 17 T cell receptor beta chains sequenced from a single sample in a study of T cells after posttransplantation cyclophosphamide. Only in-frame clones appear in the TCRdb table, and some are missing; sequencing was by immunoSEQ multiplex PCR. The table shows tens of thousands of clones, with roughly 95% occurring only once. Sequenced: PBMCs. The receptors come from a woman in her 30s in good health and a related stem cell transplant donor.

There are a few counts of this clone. In DNA form, the CDR3 reads TGCGCCAGCAGCTTACCGGGACAGGGATGGCACGAGCAGTACTTC. Protein product: CASSLPGQGWHEQYF. This sequence joins TRBV5-1 and TRBJ2-7; 9 bases fit TRBD1. Germline V lookup: CDR1 SGHRS, CDR2 YFSETQ. The CDR3 is made up of 15 amino acids. With V trimmed by 2 bases and J by 5 bases, 8 bases remained unmatched. The whole variable domain, filled in from reference TRBV5-1 and TRBJ2-7, reads KAGVTQTPRYLIKTRGQQVTLSCSPISGHRSVSWYQQTPGQGLQFLFEYFSETQRNKGNFPGRFSGRQFSNSRSEMNVSTLELGDSALYLCASSLPGQGWHEQYFGPGTRLTVT.

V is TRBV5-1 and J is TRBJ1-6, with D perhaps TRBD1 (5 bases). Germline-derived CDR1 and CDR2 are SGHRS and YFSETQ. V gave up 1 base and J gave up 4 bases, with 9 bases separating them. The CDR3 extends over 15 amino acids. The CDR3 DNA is TGCGCCAGCAGCTTGAGCGGGGGTTATAATTCACCCCTCCACTTT. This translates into CASSLSGGYNSPLHF.

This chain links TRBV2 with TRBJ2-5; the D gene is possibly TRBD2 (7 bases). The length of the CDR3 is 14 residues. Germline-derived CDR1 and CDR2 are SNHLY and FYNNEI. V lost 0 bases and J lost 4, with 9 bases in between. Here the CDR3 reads CASSEARGAETQYF. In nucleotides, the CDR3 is TGTGCCAGCAGTGAAGCTCGGGGGGCAGAGACCCAGTACTTC.

The CDR3 DNA sequence: TGTGCTGTAGGGGACAGATACGAGCAGTACTTC. Its protein product is CAVGDRYEQYF. The chain recombines TRBV6-5 with TRBJ2-7, with 7 bases matching TRBD1. The CDR3 totals 11 residues. Germline V gene lookup returns CDR1 MNHEY and CDR2 SVGAGI.

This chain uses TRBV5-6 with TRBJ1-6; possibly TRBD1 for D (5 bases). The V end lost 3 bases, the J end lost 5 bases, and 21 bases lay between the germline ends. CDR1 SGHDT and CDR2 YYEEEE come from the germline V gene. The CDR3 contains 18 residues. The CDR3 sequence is CASSSRTFQTEHNSPLHF. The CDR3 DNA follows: TGTGCCAGCAGCTCCCGAACTTTCCAGACAGAGCATAATTCACCCCTCCACTTT.

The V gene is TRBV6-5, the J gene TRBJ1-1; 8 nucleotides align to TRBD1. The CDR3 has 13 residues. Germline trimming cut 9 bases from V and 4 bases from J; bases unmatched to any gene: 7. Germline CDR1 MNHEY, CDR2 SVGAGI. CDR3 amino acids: CARKDRVVTEAFF. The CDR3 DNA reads TGTGCCAGGAAGGACAGGGTAGTCACTGAAGCTTTCTTT.

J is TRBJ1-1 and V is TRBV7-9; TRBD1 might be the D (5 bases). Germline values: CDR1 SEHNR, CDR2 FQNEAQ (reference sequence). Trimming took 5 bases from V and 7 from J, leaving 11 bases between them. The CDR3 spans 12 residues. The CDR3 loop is CASSRDRHEAFF. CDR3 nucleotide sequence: TGTGCCAGCAGCCGGGACCGACATGAAGCTTTCTTT.

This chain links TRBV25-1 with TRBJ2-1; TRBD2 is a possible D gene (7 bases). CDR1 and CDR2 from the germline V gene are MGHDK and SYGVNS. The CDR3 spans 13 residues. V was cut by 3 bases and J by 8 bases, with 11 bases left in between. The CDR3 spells CASSEGGGYEQFF. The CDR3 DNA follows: TGTGCCAGCAGTGAGGGAGGGGGGTATGAGCAGTTCTTC.

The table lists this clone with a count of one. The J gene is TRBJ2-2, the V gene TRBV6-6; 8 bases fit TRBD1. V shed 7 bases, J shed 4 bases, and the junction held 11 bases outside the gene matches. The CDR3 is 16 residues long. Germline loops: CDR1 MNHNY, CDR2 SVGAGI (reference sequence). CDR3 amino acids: CASINSGTGITGELFF. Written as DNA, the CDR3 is TGTGCCAGCATTAATTCCGGGACAGGTATCACCGGGGAGCTGTTTTTT.

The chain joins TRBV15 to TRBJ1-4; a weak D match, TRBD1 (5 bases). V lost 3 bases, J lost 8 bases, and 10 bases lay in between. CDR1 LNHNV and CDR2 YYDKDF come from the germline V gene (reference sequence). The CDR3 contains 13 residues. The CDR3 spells CATSSFSGEKLFF. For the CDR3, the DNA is TGTGCCACCAGCAGTTTCTCAGGGGAAAAACTGTTTTTT.

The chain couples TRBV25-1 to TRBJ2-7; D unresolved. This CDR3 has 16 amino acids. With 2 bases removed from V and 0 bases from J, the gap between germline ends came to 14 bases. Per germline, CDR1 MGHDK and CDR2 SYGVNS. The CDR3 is CASSESGRVSSYEQYF. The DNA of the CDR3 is TGTGCCAGCAGTGAAAGTGGTAGGGTAAGCTCCTACGAGCAGTACTTC.

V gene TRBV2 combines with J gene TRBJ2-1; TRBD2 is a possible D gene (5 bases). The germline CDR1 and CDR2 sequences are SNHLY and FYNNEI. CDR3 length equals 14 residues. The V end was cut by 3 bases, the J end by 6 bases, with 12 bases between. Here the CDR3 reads CASSDGVPLNEQFF. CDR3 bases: TGTGCCAGCAGTGACGGGGTCCCCCTCAATGAGCAGTTCTTC.

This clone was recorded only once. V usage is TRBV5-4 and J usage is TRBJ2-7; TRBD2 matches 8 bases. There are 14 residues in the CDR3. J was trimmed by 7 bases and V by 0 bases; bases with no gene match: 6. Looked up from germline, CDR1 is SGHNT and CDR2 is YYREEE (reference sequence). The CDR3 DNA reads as TGTGCCAGCAGCTTGGAAGTAGCGGGGCGAGAGCAGTACTTC. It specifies CASSLEVAGREQYF.

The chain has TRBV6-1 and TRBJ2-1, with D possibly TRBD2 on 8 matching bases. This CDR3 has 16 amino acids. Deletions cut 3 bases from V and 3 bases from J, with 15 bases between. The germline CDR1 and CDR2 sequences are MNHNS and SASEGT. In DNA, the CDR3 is TGTGCCAGCAGTGACGGGAGGGCAGGGGGCTACAATGAGCAGTTCTTC. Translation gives CASSDGRAGGYNEQFF.

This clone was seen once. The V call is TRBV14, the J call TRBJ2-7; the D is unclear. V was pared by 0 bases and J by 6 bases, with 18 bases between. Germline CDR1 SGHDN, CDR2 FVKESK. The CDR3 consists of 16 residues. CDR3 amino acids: CASSQEMARGLLEQYF. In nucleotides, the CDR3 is TGTGCCAGCAGCCAAGAGATGGCCCGAGGCCTCCTCGAGCAGTACTTC. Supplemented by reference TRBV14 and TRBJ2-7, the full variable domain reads EAGVTQFPSHSVIEKGQTVTLRCDPISGHDNLYWYRRVMGKEIKFLLHFVKESKQDESGMPNNRFLAERTGGTYSTLKVQPAELEDSGVYFCASSQEMARGLLEQYFGPGTRLTVT.

CDR3: CASSIGRPGDQPQHF. In nucleotides, the CDR3 is TGTGCCAGTAGTATCGGAAGGCCAGGCGATCAGCCCCAGCATTTT. The rearrangement links TRBV19 to TRBJ1-5; D gene ambiguous. The V end was cut by 3 bases, the J end by 5 bases, with 14 bases between. CDR1 and CDR2 (germline): LNHDA, SQIVND (reference sequence). The CDR3 is made up of 15 amino acids.

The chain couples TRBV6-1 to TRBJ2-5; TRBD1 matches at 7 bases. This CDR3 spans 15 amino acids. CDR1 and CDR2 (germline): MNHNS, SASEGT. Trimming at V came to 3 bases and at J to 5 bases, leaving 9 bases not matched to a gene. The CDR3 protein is CASSEAQGSWETQYF. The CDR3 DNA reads TGTGCCAGCAGTGAGGCACAGGGGAGCTGGGAGACCCAGTACTTC.